This T cell receptor beta chain was identified in a study of T-cell memory formation after mild COVID-19. General study findings and limits: The study found contracting CD4+ clones mainly in CM and EM and contracting CD8+ clones in EMRA. The study detected some responding clones in pre-infection memory, suggesting cross-reactive memory joined.

Amplification by 5'RACE using constant-segment primers produced TCR alpha and TCR beta cDNA libraries that carried sample barcodes and UMIs. TCRdb reprocessed the 5' RACE reads via MiXCR and lists one record per CDR3 protein. The data contain just over 300,000 distinct CDR3 sequences, roughly 21% of them singletons. On this clonotype itself: Its target is unknown.

The CDR3 spans 12 residues. Deletions cut 6 bases from V and 7 bases from J, with 12 bases between. The germline CDR1 and CDR2 sequences are MDHEN and SYDVKM. This sequence joins TRBV28 and TRBJ1-2; a weak D match, TRBD1 (5 bases). The receptor's source is a man younger than 30 who had mild COVID-19 (a few samples of this study predate the infection). Cell type and time point are not known. Sequenced sample: PBMCs or a T cell subset sorted from them (not recorded which). Written as DNA, the CDR3 is TGTGCCAGCAGAAGGGGACGGGGTGGCTACACCTTC. The encoded protein is CASRRGRGGYTF.